Only one count was recorded for the clone carrying this T cell receptor beta chain. The sample comes from a study of glioma-infiltrating T cells after dendritic cell vaccination. Study background: Dendritic cell vaccination trial patients had either newly diagnosed or recurrent glioblastoma.

Per germline, CDR1 MNHEY and CDR2 SVGAGI. There are 14 residues in the CDR3. With V trimmed by 6 bases and J by 6 bases, 7 bases remained unmatched. Time point of the sample: after dendritic cell vaccination, including at tumor progression/relapse. Only patients with spare fresh-frozen tumor and over two years of follow-up were included. Isocitrate dehydrogenase mutation was absent in all glioblastoma patients. Primers: 60 V beta forward and 13 J beta reverse. Clones were sequenced by immunoSEQ multiplex PCR, and TCRdb holds only the in-frame ones, with some missing. In the table there are around 78,000 clones, roughly 85% of which are singletons.

The sample in question was blood, obtained after dendritic cell vaccination. The clonotype originates from a human donor with glioblastoma. The rearrangement joins TRBV6-5 to TRBJ2-2; 7 nucleotides match TRBD1. This CDR3 reads CASSKGQSAGELFF. As DNA, the CDR3 is TGTGCCAGCAGCAAGGGACAGTCGGCCGGGGAGCTGTTTTTT.